Listed here are 8 T cell receptor beta chains from one sample, sequenced in a study of T-cell reconstitution after alpha-beta-depleted transplantation in children. Preparation of the TCRbeta library was carried out with unique molecular identifiers. Each CDR3 protein gets one entry after TCRdb re-called the PCR reads with MiXCR. This sample has approximately 520,000 distinct CDR3 sequences, with 10% to 12% found just once. Here the sequenced sample was PBMCs, mostly from graft donor cells, taken 180 days after TCRalphabeta/CD19-depleted stem cell transplant. The origin of the receptors is a female patient between 2 and 15 years old who had a stem cell transplant for aplastic anemia, so the T cells may come from the graft donor.

This clonotype was seen more than once but under ten times. This chain joins TRBV6-2 or TRBV6-3 and TRBJ1-1; D unresolved. The CDR3 runs 16 residues. The V gene lost 0 bases and the J gene lost 4 bases, with 15 bases spanning the gap. CDR1 and CDR2 from the germline V gene are MNHEY and SVGEGT. CDR3 residues: CASSYSLGIWGTEAFF. DNA for the CDR3: TGTGCCAGCAGTTACTCTCTGGGCATATGGGGCACTGAAGCTTTCTTT.

This clonotype has just a few counts. The rearrangement links TRBV4-3 to TRBJ2-5; D is uncertain. The CDR3 consists of 15 residues. Germline-derived CDR1 and CDR2 are LGHNA and YSLEER. V was trimmed by 0 bases and J by 3 bases, leaving 11 bases between them. DNA for the CDR3: TGCGCCAGCAGCCAAGATGGGTGGGTTGAAGAGACCCAGTACTTC. Protein product: CASSQDGWVEETQYF.

This clonotype was counted between two and nine times. The chain has TRBV20-1 and TRBJ2-7, with D perhaps TRBD1 (6 bases). The CDR3 spans 14 residues. Germline V CDR1 and CDR2: DFQATT, SNEGSKA (reference sequence). Between the trimmed V and J ends, which lost 3 bases and 0 bases, there was a span of 12 bases. The CDR3 region is CSASRHRASYEQYF. The CDR3 DNA is TGCAGTGCTAGTCGGCACAGGGCCTCCTACGAGCAGTACTTC.

This clonotype was detected a few times. The V and J genes are TRBV25-1 and TRBJ1-5; 8 nucleotides agree with TRBD1. The CDR3 runs to 14 residues. V gave up 8 bases and J gave up 7 bases; unmatched junction bases: 10. Germline V gene data show CDR1 as MGHDK and CDR2 as SYGVNS. CDR3 in amino acids: CASASPRGRQPQHF. The CDR3, as DNA: TGTGCCAGCGCCTCTCCCAGGGGGCGGCAGCCCCAGCATTTT.

V and J are TRBV18 and TRBJ2-1; TRBD1 aligns across 9 bases. V dropped 3 bases and J dropped 10; count of bases not matched to a gene: 7. CDR1 KGHSH and CDR2 LQKENI come from the germline V gene. This CDR3 is built from 14 residues. CDR3 nucleotide sequence: TGTGCCAGCTCACCCCAACAGGGGGCAGAGGAGCAGTTCTTC. It specifies CASSPQQGAEEQFF. The complete variable domain, with remaining parts taken from reference TRBV18 and TRBJ2-1, reads NAGVMQNPRHLVRRRGQEARLRCSPMKGHSHVYWYRQLPEEGLKFMVYLQKENIIDESGMPKERFSAEFPKEGPSILRIQQVVRGDSAAYFCASSPQQGAEEQFFGPGTRLTVL.

The rearrangement joins TRBV7-2 to TRBJ2-1; perhaps D is TRBD1 or TRBD2 (5 bases each). Per germline, CDR1 SGHTA and CDR2 FQGNSA. The germline V and J ends were trimmed by 5 bases and 6 bases, with 11 bases remaining between them. CDR3 length: 13 residues. As DNA, the CDR3 is TGTGCCAGCAGCCCCCCGAGGGGCAATGAGCAGTTCTTC. Protein product: CASSPPRGNEQFF. Based on the CDR3 plus reference TRBV7-2 and TRBJ2-1, the full variable domain is GAGVSQSPSNKVTEKGKDVELRCDPISGHTALYWYRQSLGQGLEFLIYFQGNSAPDKSGLPSDRFSAERTGGSVSTLTIQRTQQEDSAVYLCASSPPRGNEQFFGPGTRLTVL.

The sample holds a few counts of this clonotype. This rearrangement joins TRBV7-2 to TRBJ2-7, with 14 positions matching TRBD2. Looked up from germline, CDR1 is SGHTA and CDR2 is FQGNSA. The V segment lost 4 bases and the J segment 4 bases; nucleotides outside the gene matches: 6. This CDR3 contains 16 residues. In DNA, the CDR3 is TGTGCCAGCAGCTCCCGACTAGCGGGAGGGCCTTACGAGCAGTACGTC. Translated, it gives CASSSRLAGGPYEQYV.

The chain carries TRBV5-6 and TRBJ2-3; TRBD1 might be the D (5 bases). Germline lookup yields CDR1 SGHDT and CDR2 YYEEEE. The ends were cut back, 0 bases at V and 2 bases at J, with 13 bases in the middle. The CDR3 sequence is 16 residues long. CDR3: CASSLVRQPTTDTQYF. CDR3 nucleotides: TGTGCCAGCAGCTTGGTGCGACAGCCGACCACAGATACGCAGTATTTT.